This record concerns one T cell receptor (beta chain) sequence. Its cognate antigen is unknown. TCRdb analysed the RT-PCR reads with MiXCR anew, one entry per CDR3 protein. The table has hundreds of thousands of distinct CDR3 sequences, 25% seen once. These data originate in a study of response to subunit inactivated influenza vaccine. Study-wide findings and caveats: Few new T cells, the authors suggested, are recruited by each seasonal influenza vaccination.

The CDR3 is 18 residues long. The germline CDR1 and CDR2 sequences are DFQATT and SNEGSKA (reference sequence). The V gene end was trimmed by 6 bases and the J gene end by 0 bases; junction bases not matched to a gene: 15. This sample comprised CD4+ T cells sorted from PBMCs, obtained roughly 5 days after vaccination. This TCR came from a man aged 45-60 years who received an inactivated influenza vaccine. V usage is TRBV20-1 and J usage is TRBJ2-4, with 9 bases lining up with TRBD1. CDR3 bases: TGCAGTGCAAATGTACGGGACAGGGACCTACTAGCCAAAAACATTCAGTACTTC. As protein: CSANVRDRDLLAKNIQYF.